Shown below are 24 T cell receptor beta chains from a single sample sequenced in a study of blood T cell repertoires in COVID-19. Clones were read by immunoSEQ multiplex PCR, and TCRdb kept only the in-frame ones, dropping some. The data contain 150,000 to 170,000 clones, about 90% of them seen just once; the ten biggest clones take up over 0.45%. Sequenced sample: peripheral blood. Source of these receptors: a man in his fifties with acute or convalescent COVID-19.

The rearrangement uses TRBV19 and TRBJ1-2; tentative D call: TRBD1 (6 bases). The germline gives CDR1 LNHDA, CDR2 SQIVND (reference sequence). The ends were cut back, 3 bases at V and 7 bases at J, with 18 bases in the middle. The CDR3 extends over 15 amino acids. This CDR3 is CASSIGVGGAGGYTF. The CDR3 DNA reads TGTGCCAGTAGTATTGGAGTCGGGGGGGCTGGTGGCTACACCTTC.

The chain couples TRBV28 to TRBJ2-7; D uncertain. Germline loops: CDR1 MDHEN, CDR2 SYDVKM. This CDR3 region has 13 residues. V lost 4 bases and J 6 bases, leaving 13 bases between the germline ends. The CDR3 DNA follows: TGTGCCAGCAGTTCCTCCCTCTTGTCCGAGCAGTACTTC. Protein sequence: CASSSSLLSEQYF.

The chain uses TRBV29-1 and TRBJ2-7; maybe TRBD2 (5 bases). The germline V gene has CDR1 SQVTM and CDR2 ANQGSEA. This CDR3 region has 13 residues. V lost 6 bases, J lost 0 bases, and 12 bases lay in between. This chain's CDR3 is CSVTTGNSYEQYF. In DNA form, the CDR3 reads TGCAGCGTGACGACCGGGAACTCCTACGAGCAGTACTTC.

This clone was picked up a small number of times. CDR3 DNA: TGCGCCAGCAGGTACAGGGGAGCCTCCACCGGGGAGCTGTTTTTT. It encodes CASRYRGASTGELFF. The chain is built from TRBV5-1 and TRBJ2-2; 7 bases agree with TRBD1. V shed 5 bases, J shed 4 bases, and the junction held 8 bases outside the gene matches. This CDR3 contains 15 residues. Per germline, CDR1 SGHRS and CDR2 YFSETQ.

V usage is TRBV28 and J usage is TRBJ2-4, with 8 bases aligning to TRBD2. This CDR3 contains 16 residues. With 2 bases clipped from V and 1 base from J, the junction kept 4 bases outside the gene matches. The germline V gene has CDR1 MDHEN and CDR2 SYDVKM. In DNA, the CDR3 is TGTGCCAGCAGTTTACGGGGGGGTCCGGCCAAAAACATTCAGTACTTC. Translating it yields CASSLRGGPAKNIQYF.

This chain joins TRBV6-5 and TRBJ2-3; TRBD2 matches 8 bases. V lost 7 bases to trimming and J lost 5 bases; unmatched junction nucleotides: 11. CDR1 and CDR2 from the germline V gene are MNHEY and SVGAGI. The CDR3 is 15 amino acids. CDR3 sequence (DNA): TGTGCCAGCATGAGGGGCGGGGGGCAAGGAGATACGCAGTATTTT. Its translation: CASMRGGGQGDTQYF.

The rearrangement uses TRBV7-8 and TRBJ2-1; D gene ambiguous. Trimming cost V 5 bases and J 1 base, with 12 bases left between them. This CDR3 is built from 15 residues. The germline gives CDR1 SGHVS, CDR2 FQNEAQ. CDR3 in DNA: TGTGCCAGCAGCCCCACCTCGGGTTCCTACAATGAGCAGTTCTTC. Translating it yields CASSPTSGSYNEQFF. The entire variable domain, with the rest obtained from reference TRBV7-8 and TRBJ2-1, is as follows: GAGVSQSPRYKVAKRGQDVALRCDPISGHVSLFWYQQALGQGPEFLTYFQNEAQLDKSGLPSDRFFAERPEGSVSTLKIQRTQQEDSAVYLCASSPTSGSYNEQFFGPGTRLTVL.

The genes are TRBV19 and TRBJ2-5; 8 nucleotides align to TRBD1. Trimming removed 6 bases from V and 3 bases from J; junction bases left unmatched: 6. In germline, CDR1 is LNHDA, CDR2 SQIVND (reference sequence). The CDR3 extends over 14 amino acids. CDR3 nucleotides: TGTGCCAGTAGGCTGAAGGGACAGGAAGAGACCCAGTACTTC. Its translation is CASRLKGQEETQYF.

This rearrangement joins TRBV5-1 to TRBJ2-5; 8 nucleotides agree with TRBD1. The CDR3 contains 13 residues. The germline gives CDR1 SGHRS, CDR2 YFSETQ. V lost 4 bases to trimming and J lost 4 bases; unmatched junction nucleotides: 3. Here the CDR3 DNA reads TGCGCCAGCAGCCCTGGGACAGGAGAGACCCAGTACTTC. This codes for CASSPGTGETQYF.

This chain joins TRBV4-2 and TRBJ1-5, with D possibly TRBD1 on 5 matching bases. V shed 4 bases and J shed 5 bases, with 15 bases lying between them. The germline V gene has CDR1 LGHNA and CDR2 YNFKEQ. The CDR3 covers 15 residues. The CDR3 DNA reads as TGTGCCAGCAGCCCCTTGACGGGGGAGGATCAGCCCCAGCATTTT. It specifies CASSPLTGEDQPQHF.

This clone appeared a few times. CDR3 coding DNA: TGTGCCAGCAGCTTAGCGTCAGTCTCCACCGGGGAGCTGTTTTTT. Protein: CASSLASVSTGELFF. This chain links TRBV7-2 with TRBJ2-2; D remains unclear. Germline loops: CDR1 SGHTA, CDR2 FQGNSA. This CDR3 is built from 15 residues. With 0 bases removed from V and 4 bases from J, the gap between germline ends came to 9 bases. The full variable domain, rest sourced from reference TRBV7-2 and TRBJ2-2, is GAGVSQSPSNKVTEKGKDVELRCDPISGHTALYWYRQSLGQGLEFLIYFQGNSAPDKSGLPSDRFSAERTGGSVSTLTIQRTQQEDSAVYLCASSLASVSTGELFFGEGSRLTVL.

The CDR3 nucleotides read TGCAGCGTTGAATTACTCGGACTAGCGGGAATCTATGAGCAGTTCTTC. Translation gives CSVELLGLAGIYEQFF. This rearrangement joins TRBV29-1 to TRBJ2-1, with 12 bases identical to TRBD2. The CDR3 has 16 amino acids. The germline CDR1 and CDR2 sequences are SQVTM and ANQGSEA. V was pared by 2 bases and J by 8 bases, with 10 bases of the junction left unmatched.

The J gene is TRBJ1-5, the V gene TRBV9, with a weak D call TRBD1 (6 bases). There are 13 residues in the CDR3. V was trimmed by 4 bases and J by 6 bases, leaving 11 bases between them. Germline V gives CDR1 SGDLS, CDR2 YYNGEE. In DNA, the CDR3 is TGTGCCAGCAGCAATCAGGGGACTCAGCCCCAGCATTTT. Protein: CASSNQGTQPQHF.

The CDR3 DNA reads TGTGCCAGTAGTATCCATCCCAGCGGGGGGAACACCGGGGAGCTGTTTTTT. Its translation is CASSIHPSGGNTGELFF. This chain uses TRBV19 with TRBJ2-2; 8 bases line up with TRBD2. The CDR3 totals 17 residues. Trimming cost V 3 bases and J 1 base; bases outside gene matches: 7. Germline-derived CDR1 and CDR2 are LNHDA and SQIVND (reference sequence).

This clone was found a few times. CDR3 loop: CASSLRSGGANSYNEQFF. CDR3 nucleotides: TGTGCCAGCAGCTTAAGGTCGGGCGGGGCGAACTCCTACAATGAGCAGTTCTTC. V and J are TRBV7-6 and TRBJ2-1; tentative D call: TRBD2 (6 bases). The CDR3 is 18 amino acids. Between the trimmed V and J ends, which lost 2 bases and 0 bases, there was a span of 17 bases. Germline CDR1 SGHVS, CDR2 FNYEAQ.

V gene TRBV4-1 combines with J gene TRBJ1-2; the match to TRBD1 covers 10 bases. This CDR3 region has 16 residues. V dropped 2 bases and J dropped 2; count of bases not matched to a gene: 5. The germline V gene encodes CDR1 MGHRA and CDR2 YSYEKL. This CDR3 reads CASSQRTGGTNYGYTF. The CDR3 DNA reads TGCGCCAGCAGCCAAAGGACAGGGGGAACGAACTATGGCTACACCTTC.

V is TRBV19 and J is TRBJ1-3, with no clear D. The V and J ends lost 4 bases and 0 bases respectively, with 7 bases between them. Per germline, CDR1 LNHDA and CDR2 SQIVND (reference sequence). This CDR3 has 14 amino acids. The CDR3 DNA is TGTGCCAGTAGTAGACAAAACTCTGGAAACACCATATATTTT. This codes for CASSRQNSGNTIYF.

This clone was counted a single time. The genes are TRBV5-1 and TRBJ1-2, with a weak D call TRBD1 (5 bases). V was cut by 0 bases and J by 4 bases, with 13 bases left in between. The germline gives CDR1 SGHRS, CDR2 YFSETQ. This CDR3 has 15 amino acids. The CDR3, as DNA: TGCGCCAGCAGCTTGGCCTTCACAGGAATCTATGGCTACACCTTC. Translation gives CASSLAFTGIYGYTF.

This chain uses TRBV27 with TRBJ1-3; D not certain. V was shortened by 6 bases and J by 1 base, with 7 bases between the two germline ends. CDR1 is MNHEY and CDR2 is SMNVEV in the germline V gene (reference sequence). The CDR3 sequence is 13 residues long. The CDR3 spells CASRPGSGNTIYF. The DNA of the CDR3 is TGTGCCAGCAGACCGGGTTCTGGAAACACCATATATTTT.

In its sample, this clone was seen once. This rearrangement joins TRBV7-9 to TRBJ2-3, with 7 bases aligning to TRBD1. Germline trimming cut 5 bases from V and 5 bases from J; bases unmatched to any gene: 13. This CDR3 has 16 amino acids. Germline V gives CDR1 SEHNR, CDR2 FQNEAQ (reference sequence). The DNA for the CDR3 is TGTGCCAGCAGCACGTGGACAGGTGTCAATGGAGATACGCAGTATTTT. This gives the protein CASSTWTGVNGDTQYF.

The gene calls are TRBV7-2 and TRBJ1-6; TRBD1 agrees at 10 bases. The CDR3 spans 16 residues. J lost 7 bases, V lost 5 bases, and 8 bases had no gene match. CDR1 and CDR2 from the germline V gene are SGHTA and FQGNSA. The CDR3 DNA follows: TGTGCCAGCAGCAAGACAGGGGGCGCCGAAAATTCACCCCTCCACTTT. Translation: CASSKTGGAENSPLHF.

The genes are TRBV7-2 and TRBJ1-2; a weak D match, TRBD1 (5 bases). The CDR3 is made up of 13 amino acids. Germline V gives CDR1 SGHTA, CDR2 FQGNSA. The ends were cut back, 0 bases at V and 8 bases at J, with 10 bases in the middle. CDR3 protein: CASSLAGGLGYTF. The CDR3 DNA follows: TGTGCCAGCAGCTTAGCGGGGGGTCTGGGCTACACCTTC.

The table lists this clone with a few counts. The rearrangement links TRBV19 to TRBJ1-5; D gene uncertain. Trimming shortened V by 7 bases and J by 5 bases, and 12 bases separated the two germline ends. This CDR3 is built from 13 residues. Germline values: CDR1 LNHDA, CDR2 SQIVND (reference sequence). The CDR3 reads CASKGVIHQPQHF. The CDR3 nucleotides read TGTGCCAGTAAAGGAGTAATCCATCAGCCCCAGCATTTT.

This clone has a handful of counts. The J gene is TRBJ2-3, the V gene TRBV24-1; TRBD2 aligns across 9 bases. Germline loops: CDR1 KGHDR, CDR2 SFDVKD. Trimming took 1 base from V and 3 from J; bases not matched to a gene: 4. CDR3 size: 16 residues. CDR3 sequence (DNA): TGTGCCACCAGTGATTTTGGTAGCGGGAGAACAGATACGCAGTATTTT. This translates into CATSDFGSGRTDTQYF.